Each of the 23 T cell receptor beta chains below was sequenced from the same sample in a study of post-analysis software for immune sequencing data. General study points: TRBV5-6, TRBV5-1 and TRBV20-1 were among roughly 5 TRBV segments more frequent in patients than controls.

Presence of unique molecular identifiers characterized the TCR beta cDNA libraries. TCRdb processed the PCR reads anew with MiXCR; each CDR3 protein has one entry. The table lists about 540,000 distinct CDR3 sequences, around 34% of them singletons. Their antigens are not known. Sequencing input: blood. All receptors derive from a girl under 18 with multiple sclerosis.

CDR3 protein: CASSLLLIYNEQFF. DNA for the CDR3: TGTGCCAGCAGCTTGTTGCTAATATACAATGAGCAGTTCTTC. The chain has TRBV11-2 and TRBJ2-1; D call uncertain. This CDR3 region has 14 residues. V was cut by 3 bases and J by 4 bases, with 10 bases left in between. Germline V lookup: CDR1 SGHAT, CDR2 FQNNGV. Filled out from reference TRBV11-2 and TRBJ2-1, the complete variable domain reads EAGVAQSPRYKIIEKRQSVAFWCNPISGHATLYWYQQILGQGPKLLIQFQNNGVVDDSQLPKDRFSAERLKGVDSTLKIQPAKLEDSAVYLCASSLLLIYNEQFFGPGTRLTVL.

V is TRBV5-8 and J is TRBJ2-6, with unresolved D. The CDR3 length is 15 residues. The germline gives CDR1 SGHTS, CDR2 YDEGEE. Trimming removed 4 bases at V and 0 bases at J, with 8 bases between. The CDR3 sequence: CASSVDSSGANVLTF. The CDR3 DNA reads TGTGCCAGCAGCGTAGACTCCTCTGGGGCCAACGTCCTGACTTTC.

This chain connects TRBV20-1 to TRBJ1-2; no definite D call. V dropped 1 base and J dropped 4 bases, with 7 bases sitting between them. Germline CDR1 is DFQATT and CDR2 is SNEGSKA (reference sequence). The length of the CDR3 is 12 residues. The CDR3 loop is CSARGSTYGYTF. As DNA, the CDR3 is TGCAGTGCTAGAGGATCCACCTATGGCTACACCTTC.

The chain has TRBV24-1 and TRBJ2-1, with D perhaps given as TRBD1 or TRBD2 (5 bases each). V was cut by 5 bases and J by 0 bases, with 7 bases left in between. The CDR3 extends over 14 amino acids. Germline V CDR1 and CDR2: KGHDR, SFDVKD. The DNA of the CDR3 is TGTGCCACCAGTGCCGGGGCCTCCTACAATGAGCAGTTCTTC. Its translation is CATSAGASYNEQFF.

This chain joins TRBV28 and TRBJ1-2; D is perhaps TRBD1 (6 bases). Trimming pared 6 bases from V and 7 bases from J, leaving 18 bases between. Germline V lookup: CDR1 MDHEN, CDR2 SYDVKM. The CDR3 spans 14 residues. The CDR3, as DNA: TGTGCCAGCAGGACAGGAACGTTACGAGGTGGCTACACCTTC. Encoded protein: CASRTGTLRGGYTF.

The V and J genes are TRBV5-1 and TRBJ2-5; a possible D gene is TRBD2 (6 bases). This CDR3 contains 17 residues. Germline-derived CDR1 and CDR2 are SGHRS and YFSETQ. Trimming shortened V by 6 bases and J by 9 bases, and 30 bases separated the two germline ends. The CDR3 is CASMSGMTSTRRGAQYF. DNA of the CDR3: TGCGCCAGCATGAGTGGGATGACTAGTACGAGGCGTGGGGCCCAGTACTTC.

V is TRBV20-1 and J is TRBJ2-1, with a tentative D call TRBD1 (6 bases). With 1 base removed from V and 1 base from J, the gap between germline ends came to 11 bases. The CDR3 loop spans 15 amino acids. Per the germline V gene, CDR1 is DFQATT and CDR2 is SNEGSKA (reference sequence). CDR3 nucleotides: TGCAGTGCTAGAGGAGGCCAGGGGTCCTACAATGAGCAGTTCTTC. It codes for CSARGGQGSYNEQFF.

The chain couples TRBV5-1 to TRBJ2-2; no definite D call. This CDR3 has 16 residues. V gave up 0 bases and J gave up 8 bases, with 17 bases separating them. Germline CDR1 is SGHRS and CDR2 is YFSETQ. CDR3 region: CASSLGRVAWSGELFF. The CDR3 DNA reads as TGCGCCAGCAGCTTGGGCCGAGTCGCGTGGTCGGGGGAGCTGTTTTTT.

In this sample, this clonotype turned up a few times. The chain uses TRBV12-3 or TRBV12-4 and TRBJ1-1; D gene ambiguous. This CDR3 contains 12 residues. V lost 8 bases and J lost 7, with 14 bases in between. Here the CDR3 DNA reads TGTGCCAGCCACCGGGCAGTCAGTGAAGCTTTCTTT. Protein: CASHRAVSEAFF.

This chain connects TRBV5-4 to TRBJ2-3, with D possibly called TRBD1 or TRBD2 (5 bases each). The germline CDR1 and CDR2 sequences are SGHNT and YYREEE (reference sequence). The CDR3 contains 14 residues. V lost 4 bases to trimming and J lost 2 bases, with 11 bases between them. The CDR3 sequence: CASSAWGNTDTQYF. CDR3 in DNA: TGTGCCAGCAGCGCATGGGGGAACACAGATACGCAGTATTTT.

The chain uses TRBV10-3 and TRBJ2-1; 10 bases agree with TRBD2. The CDR3 consists of 16 residues. CDR1 ENHRY and CDR2 SYGVKD come from the germline V gene. The V and J ends lost 0 bases and 8 bases, in that order; junction bases with no gene match: 7. The CDR3 region has the DNA TGTGCCATCAGTGAGTCTGGAGCGGGGGGGAACTATGAGCAGTTCTTC. Translated: CAISESGAGGNYEQFF.

V gene TRBV7-3 combines with J gene TRBJ2-3, with D tentatively TRBD2 (7 bases). Trimming took 5 bases from V and 2 from J, leaving 14 bases between them. The length of the CDR3 is 15 residues. Germline-derived CDR1 and CDR2 are SGHTA and FQGTGA. The chain's CDR3 is CASSPLAGATDTQYF. CDR3 DNA: TGTGCCAGCAGCCCGCTGGCGGGGGCCACAGATACGCAGTATTTT.

The chain has TRBV5-1 and TRBJ1-2; 7 positions agree with TRBD1. This CDR3 is 15 amino acids long. The germline V gene has CDR1 SGHRS and CDR2 YFSETQ. Trimming cost V 4 bases and J 3 bases; bases outside gene matches: 9. CDR3 protein: CASSTGTAQDYGYTF. In DNA, the CDR3 is TGCGCCAGCAGCACCGGGACAGCGCAGGACTATGGCTACACCTTC.

Only a few counts were recorded for this clonotype. The chain carries TRBV4-1 and TRBJ2-3, with 9 bases that match TRBD2. This CDR3 comprises 15 residues. CDR1 and CDR2 from the germline V gene are MGHRA and YSYEKL. V gave up 3 bases and J gave up 1 base; unmatched junction bases: 2. The CDR3 coding sequence is TGCGCCAGCAGCCAGAGACTAGCGGGCACAGATACGCAGTATTTT. Its translation: CASSQRLAGTDTQYF.

The rearrangement uses TRBV20-1 and TRBJ2-5; 7 bases fit TRBD1. This CDR3 has 12 residues. Germline trimming cut 6 bases from V and 3 bases from J; bases unmatched to any gene: 4. CDR1 DFQATT and CDR2 SNEGSKA come from the germline V gene (reference sequence). CDR3 protein: CSAGTAEETQYF. For the CDR3, the DNA is TGCAGTGCCGGGACAGCAGAAGAGACCCAGTACTTC.

The gene calls are TRBV3-1 and TRBJ2-1; the D gene is possibly TRBD1 (6 bases). Germline CDR1 and CDR2: LGHDT and YNNKEL (reference sequence). With 5 bases removed from V and 6 bases from J, the gap between germline ends came to 11 bases. CDR3 length equals 13 residues. This CDR3 reads CASSTRGGNEQFF. The CDR3 nucleotides are TGTGCCAGCAGCACCAGAGGGGGCAATGAGCAGTTCTTC.

This clonotype came up a few times. The rearrangement joins TRBV5-1 to TRBJ2-4, with TRBD1 matching over 11 bases. The J call may be in error: the DNA end matches TRBJ2-7 better. CDR1 SGHRS and CDR2 YFSETQ come from the germline V gene. The CDR3 is made up of 16 amino acids. In DNA, the CDR3 is TGCGCCAGCAGCTTGGCCCGGGACAGGGGGTCCCACGAGCAGTACTTC. Protein product: CASSLARDRGSHEQYF.

The chain has TRBV27 and TRBJ2-1; 8 bases align to TRBD2. The CDR3 has 15 amino acids. V gave up 6 bases and J gave up 4 bases; unmatched junction bases: 8. Germline V gene sequence: CDR1 MNHEY, CDR2 SMNVEV (reference sequence). The CDR3 loop reads CASSFSGNLYNEQFF. The CDR3 region has the DNA TGTGCCAGCAGCTTTAGCGGGAACCTTTACAATGAGCAGTTCTTC.

CDR3 sequence (DNA): TGTGCCAGCTCAACTTACGACCTCTACGAGCAGTACTTC. It encodes CASSTYDLYEQYF. The genes are TRBV18 and TRBJ2-7; no definite D call. The germline gives CDR1 KGHSH, CDR2 LQKENI. V was shortened by 5 bases and J by 3 bases, with 11 bases between the two germline ends. This CDR3 comprises 13 residues.

The sample holds a few counts of this clonotype. V and J are TRBV4-1 and TRBJ2-5; D may be TRBD2 (6 bases). The CDR3 sequence is 17 residues long. Per germline, CDR1 MGHRA and CDR2 YSYEKL. V lost 3 bases and J 0 bases, leaving 17 bases between the germline ends. CDR3 nucleotide sequence: TGCGCCAGCAGCCAGTCGCTGGGACTCGCATACCAAGAGACCCAGTACTTC. Translating gives CASSQSLGLAYQETQYF.

This chain links TRBV4-2 with TRBJ1-4; 7 nucleotides agree with TRBD1. The trim removed 2 bases at V and 0 bases at J, leaving 9 bases unmatched. CDR1 is LGHNA and CDR2 is YNFKEQ in the germline V gene. The CDR3 is 18 residues long. For the CDR3, the DNA is TGTGCCAGCAGCCAATCGCCCACAGGGGTTTCAACTAATGAAAAACTGTTTTTT. Translating it yields CASSQSPTGVSTNEKLFF.

This rearrangement joins TRBV20-1 to TRBJ1-1, with 9 bases fitting TRBD1. Per the germline V gene, CDR1 is DFQATT and CDR2 is SNEGSKA (reference sequence). This CDR3 comprises 13 residues. V shed 6 bases and J 7 bases; nucleotides not matched to a gene: 9. This CDR3 reads CSATGQGNGEAFF. For the CDR3, the DNA is TGCAGTGCAACGGGACAGGGAAACGGTGAAGCTTTCTTT.

This clonotype has more than one count but fewer than ten. The rearrangement links TRBV6-6 to TRBJ2-5, with 7 bases that match TRBD1. Unmatched junction bases numbered 7, after V lost 2 bases and J lost 1 base. Germline assignment: CDR1 MNHNY and CDR2 SVGAGI (reference sequence). The CDR3 extends over 16 amino acids. The CDR3 DNA is TGTGCCAGCAGTTACCTGGCCGACAGGGCCCAAGAGACCCAGTACTTC. It yields the protein CASSYLADRAQETQYF.